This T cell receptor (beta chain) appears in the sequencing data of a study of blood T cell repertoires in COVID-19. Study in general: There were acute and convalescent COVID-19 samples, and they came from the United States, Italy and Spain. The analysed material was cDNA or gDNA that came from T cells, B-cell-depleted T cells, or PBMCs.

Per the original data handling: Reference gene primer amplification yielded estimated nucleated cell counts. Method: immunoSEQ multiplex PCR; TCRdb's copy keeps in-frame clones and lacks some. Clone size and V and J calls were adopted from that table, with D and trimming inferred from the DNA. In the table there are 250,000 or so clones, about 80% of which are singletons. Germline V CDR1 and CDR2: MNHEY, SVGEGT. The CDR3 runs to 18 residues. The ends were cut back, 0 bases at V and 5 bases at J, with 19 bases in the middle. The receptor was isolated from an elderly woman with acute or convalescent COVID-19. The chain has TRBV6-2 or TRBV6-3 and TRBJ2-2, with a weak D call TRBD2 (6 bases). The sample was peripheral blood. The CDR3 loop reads CASSYSRAGSIGTGELFF. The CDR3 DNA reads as TGTGCCAGCAGTTACTCTCGCGCGGGGTCCATCGGGACCGGGGAGCTGTTTTTT.